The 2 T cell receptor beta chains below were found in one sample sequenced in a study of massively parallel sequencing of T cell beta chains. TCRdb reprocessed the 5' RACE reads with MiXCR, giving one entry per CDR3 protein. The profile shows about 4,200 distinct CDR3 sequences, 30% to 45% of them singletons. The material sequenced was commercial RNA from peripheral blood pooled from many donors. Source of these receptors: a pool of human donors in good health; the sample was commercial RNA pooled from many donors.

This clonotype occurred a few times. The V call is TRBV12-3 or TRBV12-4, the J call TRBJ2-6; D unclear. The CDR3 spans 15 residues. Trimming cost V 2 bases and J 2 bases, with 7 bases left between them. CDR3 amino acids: CASSLRSAGANVLTF. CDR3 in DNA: TGTGCCAGCAGTTTAAGGAGCGCTGGGGCCAACGTCCTGACTTTC.

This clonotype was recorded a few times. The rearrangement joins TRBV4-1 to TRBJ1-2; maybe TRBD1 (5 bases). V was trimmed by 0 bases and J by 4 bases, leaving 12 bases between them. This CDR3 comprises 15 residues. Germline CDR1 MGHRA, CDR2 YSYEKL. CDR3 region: CASSQDEGRGYGYTF. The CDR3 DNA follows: TGCGCCAGCAGCCAAGACGAGGGGCGCGGCTATGGCTACACCTTC.